These 27 T cell receptor beta chains were all obtained from the same sample, sequenced in a study of shared clonotypes between healthy human individuals. CD45RO-negative CD8 cells positively selected for CCR7 made up the naive population, which excluded terminally differentiated effector memory CD45RA+ cells. TCRdb keeps only in-frame clones here, not all; method: immunoSEQ multiplex PCR. The sample holds some 2.1 million clones, around 96% seen once. Sequencing was carried out using naive CD8+ T cells sorted from blood. The receptor source for this set is a man younger than 35 in good health.

The chain joins TRBV30 to TRBJ1-5; TRBD1 matches 9 bases. J gave up 7 bases and V 4 bases, and 11 bases lay outside the gene matches. From germline, CDR1 is GTSNPN and CDR2 SVGIG (reference sequence). There are 15 residues in the CDR3. The CDR3 DNA reads TGTGCCTGGAACTCTGGGACAGGGTCTAACCAGCCCCAGCATTTT. Translated, it gives CAWNSGTGSNQPQHF.

This sequence joins TRBV11-2 and TRBJ1-2, with a tentative D call TRBD1 (5 bases). V lost 4 bases to trimming and J lost 7 bases, with 16 bases between them. This CDR3 spans 14 amino acids. Germline-derived CDR1 and CDR2 are SGHAT and FQNNGV. CDR3 sequence: CASSSSDTLSGYTF. The CDR3 region has the DNA TGTGCCAGCAGCTCTTCGGACACGCTAAGTGGCTACACCTTC.

The chain recombines TRBV7-9 with TRBJ1-1; the match to TRBD1 covers 8 bases. The V segment lost 6 bases and the J segment 10 bases; nucleotides outside the gene matches: 4. The CDR3 contains 11 residues. The germline V gene has CDR1 SEHNR and CDR2 FQNEAQ (reference sequence). CDR3 DNA: TGTGCCAGCAGTCCTACAGGGGGAGCTTTCTTT. Translation: CASSPTGGAFF. Full variable domain (remainder filled in from reference TRBV7-9 and TRBJ1-1): DTGVSQNPRHKITKRGQNVTFRCDPISEHNRLYWYRQTLGQGPEFLTYFQNEAQLEKSRLLSDRFSAERPKGSFSTLEIQRTEQGDSAMYLCASSPTGGAFFGQGTRLTVV.

The V call is TRBV13, the J call TRBJ2-7; 7 nucleotides agree with TRBD2. Germline V gives CDR1 PRHDT, CDR2 FYEKMQ (reference sequence). CDR3 size: 18 residues. Losses at the gene ends were 4 bases for V and 0 bases for J; bases not matched to a gene: 15. The CDR3 region is CASSSISGGGFRSYEQYF. The CDR3 DNA is TGTGCCAGCAGCTCGATCTCGGGGGGAGGGTTCCGCTCCTACGAGCAGTACTTC. Supplemented by reference TRBV13 and TRBJ2-7, the full variable domain reads AAGVIQSPRHLIKEKRETATLKCYPIPRHDTVYWYQQGPGQDPQFLISFYEKMQSDKGSIPDRFSAQQFSDYHSELNMSSLELGDSALYFCASSSISGGGFRSYEQYFGPGTRLTVT.

The chain uses TRBV11-3 and TRBJ2-2, with 8 positions matching TRBD1. Trimming removed 2 bases from V and 7 bases from J; junction bases left unmatched: 6. This CDR3 region has 15 residues. Germline-derived CDR1 and CDR2 are SGHNT and YENEEA. CDR3: CASSLRTGLDGELFF. In DNA, the CDR3 is TGTGCCAGCAGCTTACGGACAGGGCTTGACGGGGAGCTGTTTTTT.

Comment on this clone: The sample carries other DNA sequences with the same CDR3. The chain employs TRBV7-2 and TRBJ2-3; 8 positions match TRBD2. V was pared by 3 bases and J by 1 base, with 0 bases of the junction left unmatched. The CDR3 loop spans 14 amino acids. Germline values: CDR1 SGHTA, CDR2 FQGNSA. CDR3: CASSLTSGTDTQYF. In DNA, the CDR3 is TGTGCCAGCAGCTTGACTAGCGGCACAGATACGCAGTATTTT.

The V call is TRBV7-9, the J call TRBJ2-2; 12 bases align to TRBD1. The V gene's germline CDR1 is SEHNR and CDR2 FQNEAQ (reference sequence). Germline trimming cut 1 base from V and 5 bases from J; bases unmatched to any gene: 5. The CDR3 totals 17 residues. CDR3 loop: CASSLDPGQGATGELFF. In DNA form, the CDR3 reads TGTGCCAGCAGCTTAGATCCGGGACAGGGGGCGACCGGGGAGCTGTTTTTT. The full variable domain, with the rest looked up from reference TRBV7-9 and TRBJ2-2, is DTGVSQNPRHKITKRGQNVTFRCDPISEHNRLYWYRQTLGQGPEFLTYFQNEAQLEKSRLLSDRFSAERPKGSFSTLEIQRTEQGDSAMYLCASSLDPGQGATGELFFGEGSRLTVL.

This clone was seen a single time. J is TRBJ2-3 and V is TRBV5-1; D may be TRBD2 (6 bases). Per germline, CDR1 SGHRS and CDR2 YFSETQ. V gave up 5 bases and J gave up 1 base, with 8 bases separating them. This CDR3 spans 13 amino acids. The CDR3 DNA reads TGCGCCAGCAGAGGCGGGGGCACAGATACGCAGTATTTT. Amino acid sequence: CASRGGGTDTQYF.

V gene TRBV6-5 combines with J gene TRBJ2-1, with D maybe TRBD2 (5 bases). Looked up from germline, CDR1 is MNHEY and CDR2 is SVGAGI. The germline V and J ends were trimmed by 0 bases and 7 bases, with 10 bases remaining between them. The CDR3 spans 14 residues. The CDR3, as DNA: TGTGCCAGCAGTTACTCGGACTCGGGGAATGAGCAGTTCTTC. Translating it yields CASSYSDSGNEQFF.

For the CDR3, the DNA is TGTGCCAGCAGGGTTTCCTATGGCTACACCTTC. It is translated as CASRVSYGYTF. This chain links TRBV28 with TRBJ1-2; D not certain. This CDR3 region has 11 residues. Germline V lookup: CDR1 MDHEN, CDR2 SYDVKM. V was pared by 6 bases and J by 4 bases, with 6 bases between.

The genes are TRBV9 and TRBJ2-7, with a weak D call TRBD2 (6 bases). The CDR3 is 15 residues long. Looked up from germline, CDR1 is SGDLS and CDR2 is YYNGEE. The ends were cut back, 3 bases at V and 5 bases at J, with 18 bases in the middle. The CDR3 DNA follows: TGTGCCAGCAGCGAAACTACGGGAGACTGGGACGAGCAGTACTTC. Translated, it gives CASSETTGDWDEQYF.

A remark on this clone: The identical CDR3 is also encoded by other nucleotide sequences in the sample. V is TRBV6-5 and J is TRBJ2-3, with a weak D call TRBD2 (6 bases). This CDR3 has 14 residues. Trimming took 5 bases from V and 0 from J, leaving 9 bases between them. Germline CDR1 reads MNHEY; CDR2 reads SVGAGI. Written as DNA, the CDR3 is TGTGCCAGCAGTAGCGGGTCTAGCACAGATACGCAGTATTTT. Its protein is CASSSGSSTDTQYF.

There are a few counts of this clone. Other DNA sequences in this specimen translate into the identical CDR3. V is TRBV9 and J is TRBJ1-2, with TRBD1 matching 8 bases. The germline V gene has CDR1 SGDLS and CDR2 YYNGEE. Trimming removed 0 bases from V and 2 bases from J; junction bases left unmatched: 0. CDR3 length: 14 amino acids. CDR3 bases: TGTGCCAGCAGCGTAGCAGGGGGCAACTATGGCTACACCTTC. Translating it yields CASSVAGGNYGYTF. The full variable domain, completed using reference TRBV9 and TRBJ1-2, is DSGVTQTPKHLITATGQRVTLRCSPRSGDLSVYWYQQSLDQGLQFLIQYYNGEERAKGNILERFSAQQFPDLHSELNLSSLELGDSALYFCASSVAGGNYGYTFGSGTRLTVV.

The CDR3, as DNA: TGTGCCAGCACAGGGGGCGCGGACACTGAAGCTTTCTTT. Translating it yields CASTGGADTEAFF. The chain couples TRBV2 to TRBJ1-1; TRBD1 agrees at 8 bases. Germline-derived CDR1 and CDR2 are SNHLY and FYNNEI. The trim removed 7 bases at V and 3 bases at J, leaving 4 bases unmatched. The CDR3 contains 13 residues.

V gene TRBV9 combines with J gene TRBJ1-3; TRBD1 matches 8 bases. J was trimmed by 3 bases and V by 3 bases; bases with no gene match: 2. Germline V gives CDR1 SGDLS, CDR2 YYNGEE. The CDR3 has 14 residues. The CDR3 protein is CASSGTGGGNTIYF. As DNA, the CDR3 is TGTGCCAGCAGCGGAACAGGGGGTGGAAACACCATATATTTT.

The rearrangement uses TRBV6-1 and TRBJ1-5; D perhaps matches TRBD1 (6 bases). This CDR3 is built from 13 residues. Between the trimmed V and J ends, which lost 6 bases and 7 bases, there was a span of 13 bases. In germline, CDR1 is MNHNS, CDR2 SASEGT. The CDR3 sequence: CASRPGGLQPQHF. The CDR3 nucleotides are TGTGCCAGCAGGCCCGGGGGCTTACAGCCCCAGCATTTT.

To note about this clone: The junction does not match germline at one end; this may be a read error. This chain joins TRBV6-1 and TRBJ2-1; 12 nucleotides agree with TRBD2. This CDR3 spans 18 amino acids. The germline V gene has CDR1 MNHNS and CDR2 SASEGT. The chain's CDR3 is CASSEGLAGRSSYNEQFF. For the CDR3, the DNA is TGTGCCAGCAGCGAAGGACTAGCGGGGCGAAGCTCCTACAATGAGCAGTTCTTC.

The chain uses TRBV4-1 and TRBJ2-1; D is perhaps TRBD2 (6 bases). Per the germline V gene, CDR1 is MGHRA and CDR2 is YSYEKL. The CDR3 runs to 17 residues. The ends were cut back, 1 base at V and 0 bases at J, with 13 bases in the middle. CDR3 sequence (DNA): TGCGCCAGCAGCCAAGGGGGCGGGGAAAGCTCCTACAATGAGCAGTTCTTC. Residues: CASSQGGGESSYNEQFF.

The CDR3 sequence is CASSDDRYSEKLFF. In DNA form, the CDR3 reads TGTGCCAGCAGCGATGACCGGTACTCGGAAAAACTGTTTTTT. The V call is TRBV28, the J call TRBJ1-4; D unresolved. The germline V and J ends were trimmed by 6 bases and 8 bases, with 16 bases remaining between them. Germline assignment: CDR1 MDHEN and CDR2 SYDVKM. This CDR3 region has 14 residues.

V and J are TRBV4-1 and TRBJ2-5; D possibly corresponds to TRBD2 (5 bases). CDR1 and CDR2 from the germline V gene are MGHRA and YSYEKL. Trimming cost V 0 bases and J 7 bases, with 12 bases left between them. This CDR3 has 14 amino acids. The CDR3 region has the DNA TGCGCCAGCAGCCAAGAATCCGGGGAAGGGACCCAGTACTTC. Encoded protein: CASSQESGEGTQYF.

This chain links TRBV2 with TRBJ1-3; no clear D gene. Germline loops: CDR1 SNHLY, CDR2 FYNNEI. The CDR3 covers 13 residues. Trimming pared 3 bases from V and 4 bases from J, leaving 7 bases between. CDR3 sequence reads: CASSELLGNTIYF. As DNA, the CDR3 is TGTGCCAGCAGTGAGCTGTTGGGAAACACCATATATTTT.

This rearrangement joins TRBV11-2 to TRBJ2-3; 8 bases fit TRBD2. CDR1 and CDR2 from the germline V gene are SGHAT and FQNNGV. Trimming at V came to 1 base and at J to 6 bases, leaving 3 bases not matched to a gene. The CDR3 is 14 residues long. This CDR3 is CASSLAGGLDTQYF. In DNA, the CDR3 is TGTGCCAGCAGCTTAGCGGGGGGGCTGGATACGCAGTATTTT.

This sequence joins TRBV4-2 and TRBJ2-7, with D unresolved. The CDR3 consists of 13 residues. The germline V gene encodes CDR1 LGHNA and CDR2 YNFKEQ. V shed 4 bases and J shed 2 bases, with 9 bases lying between them. The CDR3 DNA sequence: TGTGCCAGCAGCCTACGGGCGACCTACGAGCAGTACTTC. Protein product: CASSLRATYEQYF.

V gene TRBV5-4 combines with J gene TRBJ2-3; the match to TRBD2 covers 11 bases. After removal of 4 bases from V and 4 bases from J, the junction contained 5 bases not matched to a gene. Per the germline V gene, CDR1 is SGHNT and CDR2 is YYREEE (reference sequence). The CDR3 sequence is 15 residues long. CDR3 in DNA: TGTGCCAGCAGCCAAACTAGCGGGGGCGCAGATACGCAGTATTTT. It encodes CASSQTSGGADTQYF.

Written as DNA, the CDR3 is TGCGCCAGCAGTGAGGGACTAGCTGTCCCCGGGGAGCTGTTTTTT. It translates to CASSEGLAVPGELFF. V is TRBV10-2 and J is TRBJ2-2; 8 positions agree with TRBD2. The length of the CDR3 is 15 residues. J gave up 6 bases and V 2 bases, and 5 bases lay outside the gene matches. Germline CDR1 is WSHSY and CDR2 is SAAADI.

CDR3 in amino acids: CASSDTGGISYEQYF. The CDR3 nucleotides are TGTGCCAGCAGTGATACAGGGGGAATTTCCTACGAGCAGTACTTC. The genes are TRBV27 and TRBJ2-7; TRBD1 matches 8 bases. Losses at the gene ends were 5 bases for V and 1 base for J; bases not matched to a gene: 7. The CDR3 has 15 amino acids. Germline V gene lookup returns CDR1 MNHEY and CDR2 SMNVEV (reference sequence).

This clone was detected once. Other DNA sequences within the sample encode an identical CDR3. The J gene is TRBJ2-1, the V gene TRBV10-2; 11 bases are shared with TRBD2. This CDR3 is built from 14 residues. V lost 9 bases, J lost 4 bases, and 5 bases stayed unmatched. Germline V gene lookup returns CDR1 WSHSY and CDR2 SAAADI. CDR3 sequence: CASTLAGGYNEQFF. The DNA for the CDR3 is TGCGCCAGTACCTTAGCGGGAGGGTACAATGAGCAGTTCTTC.